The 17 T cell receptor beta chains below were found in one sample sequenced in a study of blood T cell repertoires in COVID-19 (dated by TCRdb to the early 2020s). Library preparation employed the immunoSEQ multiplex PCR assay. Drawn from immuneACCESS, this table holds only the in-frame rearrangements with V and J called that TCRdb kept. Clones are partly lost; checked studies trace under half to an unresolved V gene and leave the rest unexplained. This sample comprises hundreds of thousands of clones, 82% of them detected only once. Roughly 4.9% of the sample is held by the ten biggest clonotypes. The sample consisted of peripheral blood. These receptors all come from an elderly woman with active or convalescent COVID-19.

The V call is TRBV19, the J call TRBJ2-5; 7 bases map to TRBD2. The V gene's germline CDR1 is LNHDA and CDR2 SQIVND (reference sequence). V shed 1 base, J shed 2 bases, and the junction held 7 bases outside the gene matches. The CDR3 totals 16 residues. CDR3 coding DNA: TGTGCCAGTAGTATAGCGAGACTAGCCGAACAAGAGACCCAGTACTTC. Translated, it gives CASSIARLAEQETQYF. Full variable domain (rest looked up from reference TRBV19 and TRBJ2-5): DGGITQSPKYLFRKEGQNVTLSCEQNLNHDAMYWYRQDPGQGLRLIYYSQIVNDFQKGDIAEGYSVSREKKESFPLTVTSAQKNPTAFYLCASSIARLAEQETQYFGPGTRLLVL.

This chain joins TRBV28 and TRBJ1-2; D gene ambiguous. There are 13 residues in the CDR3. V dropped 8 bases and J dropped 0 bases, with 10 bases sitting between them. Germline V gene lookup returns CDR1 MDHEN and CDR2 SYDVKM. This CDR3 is CASALSTNYGYTF. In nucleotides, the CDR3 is TGTGCCAGCGCTCTGAGTACTAACTATGGCTACACCTTC.

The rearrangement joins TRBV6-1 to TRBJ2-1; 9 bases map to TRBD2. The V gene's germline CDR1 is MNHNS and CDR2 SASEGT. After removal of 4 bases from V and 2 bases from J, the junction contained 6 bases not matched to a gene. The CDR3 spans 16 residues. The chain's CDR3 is CASSGLAGSAYNEQFF. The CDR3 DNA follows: TGTGCCAGCAGTGGCCTAGCGGGATCAGCCTACAATGAGCAGTTCTTC.

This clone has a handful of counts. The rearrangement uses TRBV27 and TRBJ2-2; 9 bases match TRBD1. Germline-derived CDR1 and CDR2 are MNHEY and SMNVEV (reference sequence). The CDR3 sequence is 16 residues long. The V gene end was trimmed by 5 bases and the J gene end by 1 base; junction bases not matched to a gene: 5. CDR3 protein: CASSAPGQGNTGELFF. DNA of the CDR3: TGTGCCAGCAGTGCACCGGGACAGGGGAACACCGGGGAGCTGTTTTTT.

The CDR3 region is CASSEGTGGGEQYF. DNA for the CDR3: TGCGCCAGCAGTGAGGGGACAGGAGGAGGCGAGCAGTACTTC. The chain employs TRBV10-2 and TRBJ2-7; 8 bases fit TRBD1. The CDR3 has 14 residues. Per germline, CDR1 WSHSY and CDR2 SAAADI. V trimming: 2 bases; J trimming: 6 bases; junction bases outside the gene matches: 6.

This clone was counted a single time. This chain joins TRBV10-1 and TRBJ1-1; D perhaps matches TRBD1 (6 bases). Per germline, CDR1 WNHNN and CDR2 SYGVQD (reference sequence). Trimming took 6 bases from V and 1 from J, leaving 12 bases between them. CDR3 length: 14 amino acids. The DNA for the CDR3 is TGCGCCAGCAGCCCAGGGGCAGCGAACACTGAAGCTTTCTTT. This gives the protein CASSPGAANTEAFF.

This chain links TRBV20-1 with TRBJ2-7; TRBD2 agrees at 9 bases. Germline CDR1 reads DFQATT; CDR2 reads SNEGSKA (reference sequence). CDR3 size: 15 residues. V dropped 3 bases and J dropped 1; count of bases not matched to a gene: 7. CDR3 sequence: CSASGGSGRSYEQYF. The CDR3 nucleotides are TGCAGTGCTAGTGGTGGAAGCGGGAGGTCCTACGAGCAGTACTTC.

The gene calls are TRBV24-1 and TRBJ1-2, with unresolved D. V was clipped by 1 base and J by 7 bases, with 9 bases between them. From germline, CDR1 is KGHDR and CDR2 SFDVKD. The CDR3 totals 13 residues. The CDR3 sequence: CATSDFERGGYTF. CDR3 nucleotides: TGTGCCACCAGTGATTTCGAGCGGGGTGGCTACACCTTC.

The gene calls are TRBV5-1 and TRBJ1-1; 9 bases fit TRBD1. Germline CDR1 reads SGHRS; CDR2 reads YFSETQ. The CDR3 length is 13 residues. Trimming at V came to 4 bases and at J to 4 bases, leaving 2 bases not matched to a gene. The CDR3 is CASSATGGTEAFF. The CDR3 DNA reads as TGCGCCAGCAGCGCGACAGGGGGCACTGAAGCTTTCTTT. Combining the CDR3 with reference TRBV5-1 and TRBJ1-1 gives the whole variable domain KAGVTQTPRYLIKTRGQQVTLSCSPISGHRSVSWYQQTPGQGLQFLFEYFSETQRNKGNFPGRFSGRQFSNSRSEMNVSTLELGDSALYLCASSATGGTEAFFGQGTRLTVV.

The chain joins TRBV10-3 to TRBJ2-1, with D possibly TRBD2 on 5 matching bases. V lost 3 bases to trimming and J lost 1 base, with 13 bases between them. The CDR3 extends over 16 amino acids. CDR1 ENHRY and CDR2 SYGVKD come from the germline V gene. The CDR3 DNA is TGTGCCATCAGTGATAACCCACGGAGGTCCTACAATGAGCAGTTCTTC. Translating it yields CAISDNPRRSYNEQFF.

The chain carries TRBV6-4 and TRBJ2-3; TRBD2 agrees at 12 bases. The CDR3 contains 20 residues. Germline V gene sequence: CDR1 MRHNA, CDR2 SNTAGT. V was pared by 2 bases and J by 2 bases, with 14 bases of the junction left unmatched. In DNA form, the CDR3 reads TGTGCCAGCAGTGACCGCGTTTCTGAACTAGCGGGAGGACTCACAGATACGCAGTATTTT. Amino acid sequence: CASSDRVSELAGGLTDTQYF.

This CDR3 is CASSLAPLPSYGYTF. DNA of the CDR3: TGTGCCAGCAGCTTAGCGCCCCTACCCTCCTATGGCTACACCTTC. The chain recombines TRBV7-9 with TRBJ1-2; D ambiguous. The germline V gene encodes CDR1 SEHNR and CDR2 FQNEAQ (reference sequence). This CDR3 comprises 15 residues. V was cut by 0 bases and J by 4 bases, with 12 bases left in between.

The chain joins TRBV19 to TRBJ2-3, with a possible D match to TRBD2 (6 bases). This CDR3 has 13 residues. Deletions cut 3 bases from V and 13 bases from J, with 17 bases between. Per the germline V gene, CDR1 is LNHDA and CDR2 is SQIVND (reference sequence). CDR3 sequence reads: CASSMAVFREKYF. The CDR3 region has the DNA TGTGCCAGTAGTATGGCGGTGTTCCGGGAGAAGTATTTT.

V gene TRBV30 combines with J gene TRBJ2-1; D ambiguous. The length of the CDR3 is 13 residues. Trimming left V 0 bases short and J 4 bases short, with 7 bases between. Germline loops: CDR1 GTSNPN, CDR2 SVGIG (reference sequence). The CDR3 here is CAWSVGSYNEQFF. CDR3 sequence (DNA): TGTGCCTGGAGTGTCGGTAGTTACAATGAGCAGTTCTTC.

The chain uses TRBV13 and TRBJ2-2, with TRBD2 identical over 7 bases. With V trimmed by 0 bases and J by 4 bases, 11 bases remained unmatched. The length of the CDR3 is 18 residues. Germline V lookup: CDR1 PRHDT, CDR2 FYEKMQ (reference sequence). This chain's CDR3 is CASSLGERELESTGELFF. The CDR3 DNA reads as TGTGCCAGCAGCTTAGGGGAGCGGGAACTTGAGAGCACCGGGGAGCTGTTTTTT.

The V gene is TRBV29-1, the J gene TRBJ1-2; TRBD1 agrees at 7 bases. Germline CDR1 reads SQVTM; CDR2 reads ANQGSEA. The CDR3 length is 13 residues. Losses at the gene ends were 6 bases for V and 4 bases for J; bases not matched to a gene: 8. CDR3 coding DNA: TGCAGCGTCACCGGGACAGTAGGCTATGGCTACACCTTC. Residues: CSVTGTVGYGYTF.

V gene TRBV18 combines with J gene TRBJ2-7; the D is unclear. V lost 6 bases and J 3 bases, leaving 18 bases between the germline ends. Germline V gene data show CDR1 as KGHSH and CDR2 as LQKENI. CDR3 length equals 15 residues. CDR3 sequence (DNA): TGTGCCAGCTCGGCCCGTCCGTCATCCAGCTACGAGCAGTACTTC. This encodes CASSARPSSSYEQYF.